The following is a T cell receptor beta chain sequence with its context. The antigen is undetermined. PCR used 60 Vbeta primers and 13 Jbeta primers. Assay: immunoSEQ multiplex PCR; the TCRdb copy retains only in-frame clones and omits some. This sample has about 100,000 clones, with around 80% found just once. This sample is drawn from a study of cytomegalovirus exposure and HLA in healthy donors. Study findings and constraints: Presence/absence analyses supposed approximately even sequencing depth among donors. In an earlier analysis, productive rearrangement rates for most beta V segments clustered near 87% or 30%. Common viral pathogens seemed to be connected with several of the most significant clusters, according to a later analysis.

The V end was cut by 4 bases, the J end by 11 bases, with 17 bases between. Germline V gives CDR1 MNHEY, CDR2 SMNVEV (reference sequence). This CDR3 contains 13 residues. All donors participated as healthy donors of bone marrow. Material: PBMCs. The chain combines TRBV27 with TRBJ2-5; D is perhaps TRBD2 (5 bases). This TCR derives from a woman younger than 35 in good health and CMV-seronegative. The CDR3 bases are TGTGCCAGCAGTTCCCGGGCCCCCGGGGAGCAGTACTTC. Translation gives CASSSRAPGEQYF.